The sample holds many counts of the clone carrying this T cell receptor (beta chain). Antigen: not known. Germline CDR1 is SGHRS and CDR2 is YFSETQ. The V gene lost 2 bases and the J gene lost 4 bases, with 12 bases spanning the gap. This CDR3 comprises 14 residues. This sample is drawn from a study of T cells after yellow fever vaccination. Study-level background: SMART-Seq v4 Ultra Low Input handled preparation of low-cell-number fractions. Points from the study as a whole: Post-booster repertoires again held most primary-vaccination clones (about 96% CD4, 75% to 90% CD8).

TCRdb called the 5' RACE reads again in MiXCR, with one record for every CDR3 protein. The repertoire has 250,000 to 350,000 distinct CDR3 sequences, 6.8% of them found once; the top ten carry over 15%. J is TRBJ1-1 and V is TRBV5-1, with D possibly TRBD1 on 5 matching bases. The material sequenced was PBMCs, taken around 45 days after the first yellow fever vaccination. The receptor's source is a man aged 18 to 30 who received the YFV17D yellow fever vaccine. The CDR3 loop reads CASSFMGHGTEAFF. The CDR3 bases are TGCGCCAGCAGCTTCATGGGGCATGGCACTGAAGCTTTCTTT.